This T cell receptor beta chain is drawn from a study of T-cell memory formation after mild COVID-19. V lost 1 base and J lost 5, with 7 bases in between. Germline-derived CDR1 and CDR2 are LGHDT and YNNKEL (reference sequence). The CDR3 is 13 amino acids. A word on this clonotype: The antigen remains unidentified.

TCRdb re-called the 5' RACE reads through MiXCR, storing one row per CDR3 protein. Among about 320,000 distinct CDR3 sequences listed, roughly an eighth were seen once. Findings and limits, study-wide: CD4+ contracting clones were found mainly in CM and EM, and CD8+ ones in EMRA. Memory from before infection featured some responding clones, which suggests cross-reactive memory joined.

The V gene is TRBV3-1, the J gene TRBJ2-3, with D perhaps matching TRBD2 (6 bases). Sequencing input: PBMCs or a T cell subset sorted from them (not recorded which). The sequence came from a man aged 18-30 years who had mild COVID-19 (a few samples of this study predate the infection). Cell type and time point are not known. The CDR3: CASSQGGIDTQYF. As DNA, the CDR3 is TGTGCCAGCAGCCAAGGCGGGATAGATACGCAGTATTTT.